These 17 T cell receptor beta chains came from one sample sequenced in a study of beta chain features in type 1 diabetes. These receptors lack a known antigen. Every isolated RNA sample was fully reverse transcribed, so sequencing captured expressed TCRB transcripts. Libraries were prepared by immunoSEQ multiplex PCR; TCRdb keeps only in-frame clonotypes and omits some of them. The repertoire holds 130,000 or so clones, with over 15% as singletons. Study-wide results and caveats: People with Type 1 diabetes carried modestly yet significantly shorter TCRB CDR3s in all four CD4+ subsets.

The source material was central memory CD4+ T cells from blood. Receptor source: a man aged 30-40 years with type 1 diabetes.

In its sample, this clone was seen a few times. The chain links TRBV18 to TRBJ2-5; D might be TRBD1 (7 bases). Germline lookup yields CDR1 KGHSH and CDR2 LQKENI. Trimming pared 3 bases from V and 4 bases from J, leaving 15 bases between. CDR3 length equals 15 residues. CDR3 sequence: CASSPGGGMGETQYF. DNA for the CDR3: TGTGCCAGCTCACCCGGAGGGGGCATGGGAGAGACCCAGTACTTC.

Details on this clone: This sample includes further DNA sequences coding for the same CDR3. This chain connects TRBV7-2 to TRBJ2-1; perhaps TRBD1 as D (6 bases). This CDR3 spans 13 amino acids. The V gene's germline CDR1 is SGHTA and CDR2 FQGNSA. V was shortened by 5 bases and J by 6 bases, with 11 bases between the two germline ends. The CDR3 coding sequence is TGTGCCAGCAGCCTAGGGGGTATCAATGAGCAGTTCTTC. Translating it yields CASSLGGINEQFF.

In regard to this clone: It is likely a read error: a sequence one base away is far more abundant. This chain connects TRBV6-6 to TRBJ2-3; no reliable D call. Per the germline V gene, CDR1 is MNHNY and CDR2 is SVGAGI (reference sequence). The ends were cut back, 5 bases at V and 0 bases at J, with 3 bases in the middle. The CDR3 has 12 amino acids. The CDR3 protein is CASSRSTDTQYF. The CDR3 bases are TGTGCCAGCAGTAGAAGCACAGATACGCAGTATTTT.

This clone was counted many times. The chain has TRBV2 and TRBJ2-3; D unclear. The V and J ends lost 3 bases and 3 bases respectively, with 10 bases between them. This CDR3 region has 14 residues. CDR1 is SNHLY, CDR2 FYNNEI, per germline. The CDR3: CASSEYPLTDTQYF. The CDR3 DNA sequence: TGTGCCAGCAGTGAGTACCCACTAACAGATACGCAGTATTTT.

This clone was detected only a few times. The chain combines TRBV10-3 with TRBJ1-2, with 11 nucleotides matching TRBD1. Germline CDR1 is ENHRY and CDR2 is SYGVKD. The V and J ends lost 0 bases and 2 bases, in that order; junction bases with no gene match: 5. This CDR3 has 17 residues. In DNA form, the CDR3 reads TGTGCCATCAGTGAGTCGTTTGGACAGGGGGCGAACTATGGCTACACCTTC. Its translation: CAISESFGQGANYGYTF.

The table lists this clone with a few counts. The CDR3 region has the DNA TGTGCCAGCAGCTTAGAAGGCAGCTCCTACGAGCAGTACTTC. This encodes CASSLEGSSYEQYF. The chain uses TRBV7-9 and TRBJ2-7; no clear D. The ends were cut back, 1 base at V and 0 bases at J, with 7 bases in the middle. The CDR3 extends over 14 amino acids. Germline V CDR1 and CDR2: SEHNR, FQNEAQ (reference sequence).

About this clone: Other nucleotide sequences in the sample specify the same CDR3. This chain links TRBV4-2 with TRBJ2-1, with TRBD2 identical over 15 bases. The CDR3 contains 17 residues. The V gene's germline CDR1 is LGHNA and CDR2 YNFKEQ. With 4 bases clipped from V and 4 bases from J, the junction kept 5 bases outside the gene matches. DNA for the CDR3: TGTGCCAGCAGCCCAAGGACTAGCGGGGGGGTATACAATGAGCAGTTCTTC. Amino acid sequence: CASSPRTSGGVYNEQFF.

V and J are TRBV6-5 and TRBJ2-1; D gene unclear. The V and J ends lost 2 bases and 0 bases respectively, with 8 bases between them. This CDR3 is built from 15 residues. The germline CDR1 and CDR2 sequences are MNHEY and SVGAGI. The CDR3 DNA reads TGTGCCAGCAGTTACGGCCAGCTCTCCTACAATGAGCAGTTCTTC. It codes for CASSYGQLSYNEQFF.

This clone was seen a few times. The chain couples TRBV2 to TRBJ1-1, with D unresolved. The V and J ends lost 0 bases and 1 base respectively, with 6 bases between them. The CDR3 totals 14 residues. Germline CDR1 SNHLY, CDR2 FYNNEI. CDR3 coding DNA: TGTGCCAGCAGTGAAGCGGACGGGAACACTGAAGCTTTCTTT. This gives the protein CASSEADGNTEAFF.

This clone has just a few counts. This chain joins TRBV29-1 and TRBJ2-3, with 11 bases fitting TRBD2. Germline lookup yields CDR1 SQVTM and CDR2 ANQGSEA. Losses at the gene ends were 5 bases for V and 4 bases for J; bases not matched to a gene: 5. The CDR3 extends over 14 amino acids. The CDR3 DNA reads as TGCAGCGTTACGACTAGCGGGGTTTCAGATACGCAGTATTTT. It specifies CSVTTSGVSDTQYF.

This clone was observed a few times. The chain employs TRBV5-1 and TRBJ2-2; D is perhaps TRBD1 (5 bases). The CDR3 contains 15 residues. The V gene's germline CDR1 is SGHRS and CDR2 YFSETQ. Trimming shortened V by 0 bases and J by 1 base, and 7 bases separated the two germline ends. In nucleotides, the CDR3 is TGCGCCAGCAGCTTGGTGCAGGGGAACACCGGGGAGCTGTTTTTT. Residues: CASSLVQGNTGELFF.

In DNA, the CDR3 is TGTGCCTGGAGTGTACGGCTCGGGAACTCTGGGGCCAACGTCCTGACTTTC. The encoded protein is CAWSVRLGNSGANVLTF. This sequence joins TRBV30 and TRBJ2-6; perhaps TRBD2 as D (5 bases). Germline CDR1 GTSNPN, CDR2 SVGIG (reference sequence). With 0 bases removed from V and 0 bases from J, the gap between germline ends came to 12 bases. The CDR3 covers 17 residues.

The CDR3 here is CAISGDYGRNNEQFF. The CDR3 coding sequence is TGTGCCATCAGTGGGGACTACGGAAGGAACAATGAGCAGTTCTTC. The V call is TRBV10-3, the J call TRBJ2-1, with 7 bases that match TRBD2. This CDR3 region has 15 residues. Germline trimming cut 4 bases from V and 5 bases from J; bases unmatched to any gene: 8. Germline values: CDR1 ENHRY, CDR2 SYGVKD.

The chain combines TRBV2 with TRBJ1-1; possibly TRBD1 for D (5 bases). Trimming cost V 6 bases and J 7 bases, with 12 bases left between them. Germline V lookup: CDR1 SNHLY, CDR2 FYNNEI. The CDR3 is 12 residues long. The chain's CDR3 is CASSREGGEAFF. CDR3 nucleotide sequence: TGTGCCAGCAGCAGGGAAGGTGGTGAAGCTTTCTTT.

The CDR3 region is CATKTGGEAFF. For the CDR3, the DNA is TGTGCCACTAAGACAGGGGGCGAAGCTTTCTTT. The chain carries TRBV10-3 and TRBJ1-1; the match to TRBD1 covers 10 bases. Germline V gives CDR1 ENHRY, CDR2 SYGVKD. V lost 10 bases, J lost 8 bases, and 4 bases stayed unmatched. The CDR3 extends over 11 amino acids.

To note about this clone: Other nucleotide sequences from this sample produce the same CDR3. The V call is TRBV29-1, the J call TRBJ1-2; tentative D call: TRBD1 (5 bases). V shed 4 bases and J shed 4 bases, with 10 bases lying between them. The CDR3 loop spans 12 amino acids. From germline, CDR1 is SQVTM and CDR2 ANQGSEA. The CDR3 DNA is TGCAGCGTTGGTGGGGGAGGCTATGGCTACACCTTC. Its translation is CSVGGGGYGYTF.

The gene calls are TRBV6-5 and TRBJ1-1; D gene ambiguous. The CDR3 runs to 13 residues. V was cut by 6 bases and J by 3 bases, with 11 bases left in between. Germline V gene sequence: CDR1 MNHEY, CDR2 SVGAGI. CDR3 sequence reads: CASSSQQDTEAFF. The CDR3 nucleotides are TGTGCCAGCAGCTCACAGCAGGACACTGAAGCTTTCTTT.